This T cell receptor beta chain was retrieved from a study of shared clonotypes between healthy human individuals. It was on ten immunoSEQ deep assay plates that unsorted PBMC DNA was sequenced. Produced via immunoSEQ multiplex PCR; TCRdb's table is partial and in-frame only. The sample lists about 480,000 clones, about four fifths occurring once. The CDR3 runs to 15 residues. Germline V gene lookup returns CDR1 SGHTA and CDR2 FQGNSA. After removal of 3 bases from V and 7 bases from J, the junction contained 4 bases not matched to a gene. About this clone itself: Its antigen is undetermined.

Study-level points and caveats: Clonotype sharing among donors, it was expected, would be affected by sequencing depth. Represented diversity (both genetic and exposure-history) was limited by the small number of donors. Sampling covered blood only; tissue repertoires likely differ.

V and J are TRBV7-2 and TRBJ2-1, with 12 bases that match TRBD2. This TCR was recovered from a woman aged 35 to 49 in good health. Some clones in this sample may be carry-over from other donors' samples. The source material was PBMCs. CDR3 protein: CASSLLAGGPNEQFF. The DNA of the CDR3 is TGTGCCAGCAGCTTGCTAGCGGGAGGGCCTAATGAGCAGTTCTTC. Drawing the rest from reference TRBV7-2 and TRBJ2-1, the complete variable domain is GAGVSQSPSNKVTEKGKDVELRCDPISGHTALYWYRQSLGQGLEFLIYFQGNSAPDKSGLPSDRFSAERTGGSVSTLTIQRTQQEDSAVYLCASSLLAGGPNEQFFGPGTRLTVL.